This T cell receptor (beta chain) was sequenced during a study of technical replicates of blood from a handful of donors. V shed 4 bases and J 6 bases; nucleotides not matched to a gene: 10. The germline V gene encodes CDR1 SGHDT and CDR2 YYEEEE. The CDR3 contains 17 residues. TCRdb keeps only in-frame clones here, not all; method: immunoSEQ multiplex PCR. In the table there are around 16,000 clones, approximately 83% of which are singletons. This clonotype was sampled from a human donor in good health. Some clones in this sample may be carry-over from other donors' samples. V is TRBV5-6 and J is TRBJ2-1, with TRBD2 identical over 13 bases. The sequenced sample was PBMCs. The CDR3 coding sequence is TGTGCCAGCAGCGAGCGTCTAACTAGCGGGAGGGCCAATGAGCAGTTCTTC. Its translation: CASSERLTSGRANEQFF.